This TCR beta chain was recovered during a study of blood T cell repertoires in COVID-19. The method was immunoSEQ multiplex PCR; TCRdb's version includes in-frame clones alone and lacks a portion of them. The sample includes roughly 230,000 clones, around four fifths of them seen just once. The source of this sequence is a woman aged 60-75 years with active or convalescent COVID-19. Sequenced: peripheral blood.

For the CDR3, the DNA is TGCAGCGCGGGACTGTACCAAGAGACCCAGTACTTC. Translation: CSAGLYQETQYF. V gene TRBV29-1 combines with J gene TRBJ2-5, with D possibly being TRBD2 (6 bases). Trimming left V 7 bases short and J 0 bases short, with 9 bases between. CDR1 is SQVTM and CDR2 is ANQGSEA in the germline V gene. The CDR3 spans 12 residues.